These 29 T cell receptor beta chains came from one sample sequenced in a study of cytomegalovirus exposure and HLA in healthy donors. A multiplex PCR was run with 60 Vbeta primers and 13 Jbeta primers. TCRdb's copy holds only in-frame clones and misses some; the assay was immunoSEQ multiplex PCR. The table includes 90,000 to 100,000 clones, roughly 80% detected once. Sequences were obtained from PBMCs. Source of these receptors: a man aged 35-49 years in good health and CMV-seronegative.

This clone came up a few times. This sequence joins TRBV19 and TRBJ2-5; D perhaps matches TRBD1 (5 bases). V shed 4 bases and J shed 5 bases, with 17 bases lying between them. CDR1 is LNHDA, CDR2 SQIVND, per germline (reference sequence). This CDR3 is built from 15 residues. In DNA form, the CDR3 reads TGTGCCAGTAGTACGCAGGGCAGGTATATGGAGACCCAGTACTTC. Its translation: CASSTQGRYMETQYF.

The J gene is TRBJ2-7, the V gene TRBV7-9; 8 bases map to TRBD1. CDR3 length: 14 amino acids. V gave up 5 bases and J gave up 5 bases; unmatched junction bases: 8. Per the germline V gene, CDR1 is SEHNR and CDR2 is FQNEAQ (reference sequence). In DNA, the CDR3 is TGTGCCAGCAGCACCCGGACAGGGTACCACGAGCAGTACTTC. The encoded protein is CASSTRTGYHEQYF.

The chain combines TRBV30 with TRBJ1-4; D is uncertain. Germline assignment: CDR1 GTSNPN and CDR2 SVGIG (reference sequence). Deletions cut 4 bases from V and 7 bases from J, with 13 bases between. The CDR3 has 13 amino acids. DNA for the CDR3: TGTGCCTGGATCGACCCTGGGAGTGAAAAACTGTTTTTT. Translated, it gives CAWIDPGSEKLFF.

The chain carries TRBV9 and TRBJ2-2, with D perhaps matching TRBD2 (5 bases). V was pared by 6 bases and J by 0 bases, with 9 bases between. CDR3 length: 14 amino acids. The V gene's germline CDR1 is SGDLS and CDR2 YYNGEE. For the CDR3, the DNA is TGTGCCAGCACCGGAGGTTCGAACACCGGGGAGCTGTTTTTT. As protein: CASTGGSNTGELFF.

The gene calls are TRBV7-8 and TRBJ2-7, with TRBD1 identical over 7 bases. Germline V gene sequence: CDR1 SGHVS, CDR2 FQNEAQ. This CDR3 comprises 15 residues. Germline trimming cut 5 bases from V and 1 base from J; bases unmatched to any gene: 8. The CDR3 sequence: CASSQDRARSYEQYF. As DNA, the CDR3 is TGTGCCAGCAGCCAAGACAGGGCGAGATCCTACGAGCAGTACTTC.

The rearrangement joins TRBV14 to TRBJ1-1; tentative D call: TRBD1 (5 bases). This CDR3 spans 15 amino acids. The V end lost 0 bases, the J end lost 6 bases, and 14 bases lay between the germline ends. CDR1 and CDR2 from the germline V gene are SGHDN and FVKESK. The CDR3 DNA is TGTGCCAGCAGCCAAGACTCCAGGGCGGTGGCTGAAGCTTTCTTT. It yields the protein CASSQDSRAVAEAFF.

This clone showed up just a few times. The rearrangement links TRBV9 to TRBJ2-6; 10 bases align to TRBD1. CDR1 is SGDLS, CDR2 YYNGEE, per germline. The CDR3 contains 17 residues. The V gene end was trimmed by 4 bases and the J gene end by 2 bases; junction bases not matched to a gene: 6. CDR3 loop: CASSPTGGIAGANVLTF. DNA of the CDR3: TGTGCCAGCAGCCCGACAGGGGGCATCGCTGGGGCCAACGTCCTGACTTTC. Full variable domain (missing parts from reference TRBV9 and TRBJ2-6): DSGVTQTPKHLITATGQRVTLRCSPRSGDLSVYWYQQSLDQGLQFLIQYYNGEERAKGNILERFSAQQFPDLHSELNLSSLELGDSALYFCASSPTGGIAGANVLTFGAGSRLTVL.

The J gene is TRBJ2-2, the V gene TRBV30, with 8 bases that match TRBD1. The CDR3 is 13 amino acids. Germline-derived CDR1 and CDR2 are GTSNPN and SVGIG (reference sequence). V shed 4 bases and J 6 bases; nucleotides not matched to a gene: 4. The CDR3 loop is CAWNDRGAGELFF. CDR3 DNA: TGTGCCTGGAATGACAGGGGTGCCGGGGAGCTGTTTTTT.

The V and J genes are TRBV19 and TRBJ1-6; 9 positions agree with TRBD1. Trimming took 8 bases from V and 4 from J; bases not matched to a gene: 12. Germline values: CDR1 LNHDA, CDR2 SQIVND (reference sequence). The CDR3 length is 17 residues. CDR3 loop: CASRGDRASSYNSPLHF. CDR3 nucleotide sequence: TGTGCCAGTCGGGGGGACAGGGCCAGTTCTTATAATTCACCCCTCCACTTT.

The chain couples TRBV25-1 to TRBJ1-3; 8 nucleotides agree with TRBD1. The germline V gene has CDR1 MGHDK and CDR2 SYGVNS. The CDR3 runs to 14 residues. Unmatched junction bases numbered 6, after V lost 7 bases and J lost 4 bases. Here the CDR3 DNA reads TGTGCCAGCACCCAGGGGGCGTCAGGAAACACCATATATTTT. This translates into CASTQGASGNTIYF.

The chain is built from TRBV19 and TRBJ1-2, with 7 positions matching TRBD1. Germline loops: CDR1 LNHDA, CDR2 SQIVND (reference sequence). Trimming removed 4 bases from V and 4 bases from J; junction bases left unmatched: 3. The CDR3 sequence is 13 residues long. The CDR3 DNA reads TGTGCCAGTAGTAGGGACAGAAGCTATGGCTACACCTTC. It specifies CASSRDRSYGYTF.

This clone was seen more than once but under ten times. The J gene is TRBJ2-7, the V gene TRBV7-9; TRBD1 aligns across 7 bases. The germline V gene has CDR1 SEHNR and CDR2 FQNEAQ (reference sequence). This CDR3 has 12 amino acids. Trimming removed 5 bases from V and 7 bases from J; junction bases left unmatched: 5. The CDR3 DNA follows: TGTGCCAGCAGCCGACAGGGATGGGAGCAGTACTTC. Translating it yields CASSRQGWEQYF.

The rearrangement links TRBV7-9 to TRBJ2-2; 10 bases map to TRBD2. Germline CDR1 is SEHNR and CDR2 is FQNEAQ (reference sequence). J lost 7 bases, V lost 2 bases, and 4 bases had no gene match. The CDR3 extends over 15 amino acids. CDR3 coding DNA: TGTGCCAGCAGCTTAATAGCGGGAGGACTCGGGGAGCTGTTTTTT. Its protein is CASSLIAGGLGELFF.

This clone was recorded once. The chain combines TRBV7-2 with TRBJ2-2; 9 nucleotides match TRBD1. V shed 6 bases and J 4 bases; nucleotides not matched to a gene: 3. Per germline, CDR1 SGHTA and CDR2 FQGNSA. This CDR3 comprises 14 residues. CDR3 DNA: TGTGCCAGCAGGACAGGGGGGAGCACCGGGGAGCTGTTTTTT. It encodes CASRTGGSTGELFF.

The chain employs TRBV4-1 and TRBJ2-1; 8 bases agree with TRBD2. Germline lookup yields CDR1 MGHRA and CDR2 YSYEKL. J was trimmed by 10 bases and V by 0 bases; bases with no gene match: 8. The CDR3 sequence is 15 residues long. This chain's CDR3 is CASSQDQRESWEQFF. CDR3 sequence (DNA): TGCGCCAGCAGCCAAGACCAGCGGGAGAGTTGGGAGCAGTTCTTC.

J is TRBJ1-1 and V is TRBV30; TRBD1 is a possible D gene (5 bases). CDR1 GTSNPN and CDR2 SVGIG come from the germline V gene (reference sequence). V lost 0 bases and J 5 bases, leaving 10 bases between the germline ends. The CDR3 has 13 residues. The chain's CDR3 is CAWSVGGGTEAFF. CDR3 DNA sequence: TGTGCCTGGAGTGTGGGGGGAGGGACTGAAGCTTTCTTT.

CDR3 coding DNA: TGTGCCGGCGGGGAGCTTGACGAGCAGTACTTC. Protein sequence: CAGGELDEQYF. The J gene is TRBJ2-7, the V gene TRBV2, with D perhaps TRBD2 (6 bases). V lost 11 bases and J 5 bases, leaving 13 bases between the germline ends. The CDR3 spans 11 residues. Germline V gene data show CDR1 as SNHLY and CDR2 as FYNNEI.

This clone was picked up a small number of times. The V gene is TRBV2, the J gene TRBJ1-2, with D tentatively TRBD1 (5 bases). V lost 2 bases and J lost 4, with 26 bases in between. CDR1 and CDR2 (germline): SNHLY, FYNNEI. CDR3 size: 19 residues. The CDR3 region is CASSELGLRSTREVYGYTF. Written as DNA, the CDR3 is TGTGCCAGCAGTGAATTGGGACTTCGATCCACCAGGGAAGTCTATGGCTACACCTTC.

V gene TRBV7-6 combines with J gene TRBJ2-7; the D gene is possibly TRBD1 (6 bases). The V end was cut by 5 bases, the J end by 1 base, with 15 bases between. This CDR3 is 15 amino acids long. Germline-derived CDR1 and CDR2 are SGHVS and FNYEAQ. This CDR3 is CASSPGDMESYEQYF. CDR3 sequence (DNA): TGTGCCAGCAGCCCAGGGGACATGGAATCCTACGAGCAGTACTTC.

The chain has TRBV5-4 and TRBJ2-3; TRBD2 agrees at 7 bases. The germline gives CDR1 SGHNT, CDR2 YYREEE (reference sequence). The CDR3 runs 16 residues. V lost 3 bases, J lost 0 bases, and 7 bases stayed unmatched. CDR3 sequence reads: CASSSGGAGSTDTQYF. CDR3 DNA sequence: TGTGCCAGCAGCTCGGGGGGAGCGGGTAGCACAGATACGCAGTATTTT.

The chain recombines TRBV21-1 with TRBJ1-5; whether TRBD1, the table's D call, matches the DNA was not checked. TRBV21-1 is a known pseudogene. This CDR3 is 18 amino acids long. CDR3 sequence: CASSKESRSGYSNQPQHF. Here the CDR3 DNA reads TGTGCCAGCAGCAAAGAATCCCGGTCAGGTTATAGCAATCAGCCCCAGCATTTT.

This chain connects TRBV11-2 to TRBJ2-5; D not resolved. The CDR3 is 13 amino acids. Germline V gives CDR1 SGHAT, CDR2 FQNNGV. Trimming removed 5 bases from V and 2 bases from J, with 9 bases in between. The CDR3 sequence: CASSRHTQETQYF. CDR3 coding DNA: TGTGCCAGCAGCCGACACACACAAGAGACCCAGTACTTC. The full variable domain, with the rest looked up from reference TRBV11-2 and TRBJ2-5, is EAGVAQSPRYKIIEKRQSVAFWCNPISGHATLYWYQQILGQGPKLLIQFQNNGVVDDSQLPKDRFSAERLKGVDSTLKIQPAKLEDSAVYLCASSRHTQETQYFGPGTRLLVL.

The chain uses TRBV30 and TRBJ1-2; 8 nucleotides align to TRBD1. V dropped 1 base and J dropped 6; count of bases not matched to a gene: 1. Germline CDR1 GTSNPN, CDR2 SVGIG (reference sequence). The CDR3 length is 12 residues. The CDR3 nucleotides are TGTGCCTGGAGTGGGACAGGGAATGGCTACACCTTC. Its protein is CAWSGTGNGYTF.

The CDR3 region has the DNA TGTGCCAGCAGCGGGGGGGGGCTGGACACCGGGGAGCTGTTTTTT. This encodes CASSGGGLDTGELFF. This chain uses TRBV9 with TRBJ2-2, with TRBD2 as a possible D gene (7 bases). CDR1 and CDR2 from the germline V gene are SGDLS and YYNGEE. CDR3 length equals 15 residues. Trimming cost V 3 bases and J 3 bases, with 12 bases left between them.

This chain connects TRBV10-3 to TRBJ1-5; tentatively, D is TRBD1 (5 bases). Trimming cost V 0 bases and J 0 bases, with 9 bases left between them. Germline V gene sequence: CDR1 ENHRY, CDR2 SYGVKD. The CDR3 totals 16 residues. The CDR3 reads CAISESGGNSNQPQHF. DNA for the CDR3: TGTGCCATCAGTGAGTCTGGGGGGAATAGCAATCAGCCCCAGCATTTT.

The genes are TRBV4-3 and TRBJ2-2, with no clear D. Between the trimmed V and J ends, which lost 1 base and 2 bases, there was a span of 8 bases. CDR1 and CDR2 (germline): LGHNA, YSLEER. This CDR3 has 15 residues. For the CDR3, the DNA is TGCGCCAGCAGCCAAGCTCTCTATAACACCGGGGAGCTGTTTTTT. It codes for CASSQALYNTGELFF.

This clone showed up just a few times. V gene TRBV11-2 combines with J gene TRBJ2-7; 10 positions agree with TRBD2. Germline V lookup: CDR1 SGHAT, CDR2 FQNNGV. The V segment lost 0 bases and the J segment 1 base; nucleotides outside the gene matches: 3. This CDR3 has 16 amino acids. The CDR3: CASSLDTSGNSYEQYF. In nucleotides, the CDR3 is TGTGCCAGCAGCTTAGATACTAGCGGGAATTCCTACGAGCAGTACTTC.

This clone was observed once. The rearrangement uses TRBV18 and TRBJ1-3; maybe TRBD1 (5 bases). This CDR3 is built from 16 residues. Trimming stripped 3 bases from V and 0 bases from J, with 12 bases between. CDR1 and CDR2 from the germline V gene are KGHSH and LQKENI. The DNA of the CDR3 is TGTGCCAGCTCACCTACGGGGGATAACTCTGGAAACACCATATATTTT. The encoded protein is CASSPTGDNSGNTIYF.

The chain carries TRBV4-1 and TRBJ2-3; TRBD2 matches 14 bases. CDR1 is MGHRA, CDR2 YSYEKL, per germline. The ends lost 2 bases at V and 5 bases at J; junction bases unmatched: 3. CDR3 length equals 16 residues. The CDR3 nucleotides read TGCGCCAGCAGCCAAAGGACTAGCGGGAGGAGAGATACGCAGTATTTT. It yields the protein CASSQRTSGRRDTQYF.